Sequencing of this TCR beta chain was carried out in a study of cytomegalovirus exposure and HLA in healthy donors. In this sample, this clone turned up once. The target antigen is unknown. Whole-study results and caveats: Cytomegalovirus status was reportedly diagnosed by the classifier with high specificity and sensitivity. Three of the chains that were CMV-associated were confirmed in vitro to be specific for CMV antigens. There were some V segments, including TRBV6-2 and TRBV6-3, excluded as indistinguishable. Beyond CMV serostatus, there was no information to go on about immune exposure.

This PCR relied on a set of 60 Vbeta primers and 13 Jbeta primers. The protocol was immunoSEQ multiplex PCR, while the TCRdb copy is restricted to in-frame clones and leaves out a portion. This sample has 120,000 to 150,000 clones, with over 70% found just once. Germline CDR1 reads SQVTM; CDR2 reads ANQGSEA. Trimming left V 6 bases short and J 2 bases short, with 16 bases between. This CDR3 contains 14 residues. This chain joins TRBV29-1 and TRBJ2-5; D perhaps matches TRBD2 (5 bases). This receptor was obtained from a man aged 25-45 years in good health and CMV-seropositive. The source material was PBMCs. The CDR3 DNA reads TGCAGCGTAACACTGGGAGCCAGACAAGAGACCCAGTACTTC. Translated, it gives CSVTLGARQETQYF.